These 14 T cell receptor beta chains came from one sample sequenced in a study of regulatory T cells in long-lasting Graves disease. Indicated time point: newly diagnosed GD, antithyroid drugs for less than 3 months. TCR sequences were obtained from RNA taken from PBMCs. Construction of the TCR beta libraries employed iRepertoire HTBI primers in conjunction with Arm-PCR of CDR3 regions. TCRdb passed the multiplex PCR reads through MiXCR, listing each CDR3 protein once. Here the sample spans hundreds of thousands of distinct CDR3 sequences, approximately 15% being singletons. These data also featured in a second study, about T cells in Graves' hyperthyroidism and ophthalmopathy.

This material consisted of peripheral blood mononuclear cells (PBMCs), taken at new diagnosis, from a patient treated with antithyroid drugs. These receptors came from a woman aged 25 to 45 with Graves disease.

The sample holds many counts of this clonotype. The rearrangement uses TRBV28 and TRBJ1-5; D ambiguous. Germline-derived CDR1 and CDR2 are MDHEN and SYDVKM. The V end was cut by 6 bases, the J end by 1 base, with 10 bases between. This CDR3 has 14 amino acids. This CDR3 is CASRNLRSNQPQHF. CDR3 nucleotides: TGTGCCAGCAGAAACTTAAGGAGCAATCAGCCCCAGCATTTT.

The table lists this clonotype with a few counts. The gene calls are TRBV5-6 and TRBJ2-7; D is possibly TRBD1 (6 bases). In germline, CDR1 is SGHDT, CDR2 YYEEEE. V lost 0 bases, J lost 5 bases, and 9 bases lay in between. This CDR3 spans 13 amino acids. CDR3 in DNA: TGTGCCAGCAGCTTGGCCGAGGGGGACGAGCAGTACTTC. Its protein is CASSLAEGDEQYF.

V usage is TRBV20-1 and J usage is TRBJ2-1; D possibly corresponds to TRBD2 (5 bases). The length of the CDR3 is 14 residues. Trimming removed 0 bases at V and 2 bases at J, with 8 bases between. Looked up from germline, CDR1 is DFQATT and CDR2 is SNEGSKA (reference sequence). The CDR3: CSARDLEAYNEQFF. For the CDR3, the DNA is TGCAGTGCTAGAGATCTGGAGGCCTACAATGAGCAGTTCTTC.

This chain links TRBV14 with TRBJ2-1, with D unclear. The germline V gene encodes CDR1 SGHDN and CDR2 FVKESK. There are 15 residues in the CDR3. Between the trimmed V and J ends, which lost 2 bases and 10 bases, there was a span of 18 bases. As DNA, the CDR3 is TGTGCCAGCAGCCAATCTGCAGACCCGCGAACGGAGCAGTTCTTC. Translation gives CASSQSADPRTEQFF.

This clonotype was seen a handful of times. The chain employs TRBV11-2 and TRBJ1-6; no clear D gene. The germline gives CDR1 SGHAT, CDR2 FQNNGV. Trimming pared 1 base from V and 9 bases from J, leaving 16 bases between. The CDR3 sequence is 16 residues long. The chain's CDR3 is CASSLVLGGGGSPLHF. CDR3 DNA sequence: TGTGCCAGCAGCTTAGTTCTGGGCGGCGGTGGTTCACCCCTCCACTTT.

This chain uses TRBV7-2 with TRBJ1-4; 10 positions match TRBD1. The CDR3 length is 15 residues. The V segment lost 5 bases and the J segment 7 bases; nucleotides outside the gene matches: 7. Germline V CDR1 and CDR2: SGHTA, FQGNSA. CDR3 region: CASSPDRGRTEKLFF. CDR3 DNA: TGTGCCAGCAGCCCAGACAGGGGGCGGACTGAAAAACTGTTTTTT. Looking up the rest from reference TRBV7-2 and TRBJ1-4 gives the full variable domain: GAGVSQSPSNKVTEKGKDVELRCDPISGHTALYWYRQSLGQGLEFLIYFQGNSAPDKSGLPSDRFSAERTGGSVSTLTIQRTQQEDSAVYLCASSPDRGRTEKLFFGSGTQLSVL.

This clonotype has at least ten counts. V usage is TRBV7-2 and J usage is TRBJ1-5, with 8 positions matching TRBD1. Looked up from germline, CDR1 is SGHTA and CDR2 is FQGNSA. J gave up 8 bases and V 3 bases, and 6 bases lay outside the gene matches. This CDR3 is built from 14 residues. CDR3 in DNA: TGTGCCAGCAGCTTCAGGGGGCTGTTTGAGCCCCAGCATTTT. It translates to CASSFRGLFEPQHF.

This clonotype was recorded a few times. The chain links TRBV20-1 to TRBJ2-5; D is perhaps TRBD1 (6 bases). Germline values: CDR1 DFQATT, CDR2 SNEGSKA (reference sequence). The CDR3 extends over 13 amino acids. V was pared by 4 bases and J by 2 bases, with 11 bases between. This chain's CDR3 is CSATGQQQETQYF. CDR3 nucleotides: TGCAGTGCTACGGGACAACAGCAAGAGACCCAGTACTTC.

This clonotype occurred many times. The J gene is TRBJ2-7, the V gene TRBV11-2; D unresolved. The V end was cut by 4 bases, the J end by 4 bases, with 17 bases between. This CDR3 spans 15 amino acids. The germline gives CDR1 SGHAT, CDR2 FQNNGV. The CDR3 protein is CASSYYPAVYYEQYF. DNA for the CDR3: TGTGCCAGCAGCTATTACCCGGCAGTCTATTACGAGCAGTACTTC.

A few counts support this clonotype. CDR3 coding DNA: TGCGCCAGCAGCTTTGAGGGAGCTTTATATGAGCAGTTCTTC. Its translation: CASSFEGALYEQFF. The chain couples TRBV5-1 to TRBJ2-1; a weak D match, TRBD2 (5 bases). Trimming stripped 2 bases from V and 8 bases from J, with 14 bases between. The V gene's germline CDR1 is SGHRS and CDR2 YFSETQ. The CDR3 runs 14 residues.

The chain has TRBV24-1 and TRBJ1-5, with 9 bases fitting TRBD1. The CDR3 covers 16 residues. The junction had 9 bases not matched to a gene; V was cut back by 5 bases and J by 5 bases. Germline-derived CDR1 and CDR2 are KGHDR and SFDVKD. CDR3 sequence (DNA): TGTGCCACCAGTGGCGGGAGGGGACAGGGCTATCAGCCCCAGCATTTT. Residues: CATSGGRGQGYQPQHF.

In this sample, this clonotype turned up a few times. The genes are TRBV6-2 or TRBV6-3 and TRBJ1-6, with 7 bases that match TRBD1. Trimming removed 2 bases from V and 7 bases from J; junction bases left unmatched: 8. This CDR3 is built from 16 residues. Germline-derived CDR1 and CDR2 are MNHEY and SVGEGT. CDR3 sequence (DNA): TGTGCCAGCAGTTACATCATGGACAGGAGAAATTCACCCCTCCACTTT. Translated: CASSYIMDRRNSPLHF.

This clonotype was detected many times. The junction and the germline gene differ at one end; a read error may be behind it. The chain recombines TRBV7-7 with TRBJ2-5; D gene ambiguous. The CDR3 consists of 14 residues. Germline CDR1 SSHAT, CDR2 FNYEAQ (reference sequence). CDR3: CASSFPPAQETQYF. In DNA form, the CDR3 reads TGTGCTAGCAGCTTTCCGCCTGCACAAGAGACCCAGTACTTC.

Only a few counts were recorded for this clonotype. One end of the junction does not line up with germline, which may come from a read error. The chain recombines TRBV2 with TRBJ1-5, with D hard to call. Looked up from germline, CDR1 is SNHLY and CDR2 is FYNNEI. This CDR3 has 14 amino acids. The CDR3 reads CANSGIVESQPQHF. Written as DNA, the CDR3 is TGTGCCAACAGTGGTATCGTCGAGAGTCAGCCCCAGCATTTT.